A single sample gave rise to the 10 T cell receptor beta chains below, sequenced in a study of CD4 and CD8 cells across lung adenocarcinoma regions. In TCRdb, the PCR reads were re-called with MiXCR into one record per CDR3 protein. The sample contains some 27,000 distinct CDR3 sequences, 53% of which appear only once. Sequences were obtained from CD8+ T cells from the center of a lung tumor. The receptors derive from a male donor with lung adenocarcinoma. The CD4 and CD8 labels of this study may be unreliable.

By its share, this clonotype is medium-sized. The gene calls are TRBV6-1 and TRBJ2-5, with D perhaps matching TRBD1 (6 bases). The DNA matches TRBJ2-7 better at its end, which makes the J call doubtful. The CDR3 is 14 residues long. CDR1 and CDR2 (germline): MNHNS, SASEGT. The CDR3 region is CASSEVGTHYEQYF. The CDR3, as DNA: TGTGCCAGCAGTGAGGTCGGGACACACTACGAGCAGTACTTC.

Note on this clonotype: Germline and junction disagree at one end, which may indicate a read error. The rearrangement uses TRBV6-4 and TRBJ2-4; TRBD1 aligns across 10 bases. CDR3 size: 16 residues. Germline lookup yields CDR1 MRHNA and CDR2 SNTAGT. The CDR3 loop reads CASSDSGTGAEDTQYF. In nucleotides, the CDR3 is TGTGCCAGCAGCGACTCGGGGACAGGGGCCGAAGATACTCAGTACTTC.

This clonotype was seen more than once but under ten times. This chain joins TRBV6-1 and TRBJ2-3, with D possibly matching TRBD1 (5 bases). V was clipped by 1 base and J by 5 bases, with 13 bases between them. Germline CDR1 is MNHNS and CDR2 is SASEGT. CDR3 size: 15 residues. The CDR3 is CASSEGQQNIDTQYF. The CDR3 DNA follows: TGTGCCAGCAGTGAAGGACAGCAAAACATAGATACGCAGTATTTT.

In this sample, this clonotype turned up a few times. J is TRBJ2-1 and V is TRBV6-1; D possibly matches TRBD1 or TRBD2 (6 bases each). This CDR3 comprises 15 residues. The ends were cut back, 6 bases at V and 7 bases at J, with 19 bases in the middle. The germline CDR1 and CDR2 sequences are MNHNS and SASEGT. The CDR3 spells CASSARGGAWNEQFF. In nucleotides, the CDR3 is TGTGCCAGCAGCGCCAGGGGCGGGGCCTGGAATGAGCAGTTCTTC.

This clonotype turned up a few times. One junction end does not reproduce the germline sequence, and a read error may be involved. The gene calls are TRBV6-1 and TRBJ2-4, with a possible D match to TRBD2 (6 bases). CDR1 and CDR2 from the germline V gene are MNHNS and SASEGT. The CDR3 spans 16 residues. Written as DNA, the CDR3 is TGTGCCAGCAGTGAAGCGGGGCCGGGGGTCAGAGACATGCAGTACTTT. It translates to CASSEAGPGVRDMQYF.

The CDR3 here is CASRRRGLYEQYF. The CDR3 nucleotides are TGCGCCAGCCGGCGGAGAGGACTGTACGAGCAGTACTTC. This chain links TRBV10-1 with TRBJ2-1; possible D gene TRBD2, 5 bases. Near its end, the DNA agrees better with TRBJ2-7, so the J call may be wrong. The CDR3 has 13 amino acids. Germline V CDR1 and CDR2: WNHNN, SYGVQD (reference sequence).

The J gene is TRBJ2-1, the V gene TRBV27; D gene unclear. V gave up 7 bases and J gave up 2 bases, with 18 bases separating them. Germline V lookup: CDR1 MNHEY, CDR2 SMNVEV (reference sequence). CDR3 length: 16 amino acids. Written as DNA, the CDR3 is TGTGCCAGCACGGGCCTCTCCCTTACAACCTACAATGAGCAGTTCTTC. Translated: CASTGLSLTTYNEQFF.

This sequence joins TRBV6-1 and TRBJ2-1; maybe TRBD2 (7 bases). CDR1 and CDR2 from the germline V gene are MNHNS and SASEGT. This CDR3 contains 15 residues. Trimming removed 7 bases at V and 2 bases at J, with 15 bases between. CDR3: CASTLGGGAYNEQFF. CDR3 nucleotides: TGTGCCAGCACCCTGGGCGGGGGCGCCTACAATGAGCAGTTCTTC.

The chain recombines TRBV10-2 with TRBJ2-5; D tentatively fits TRBD1 or TRBD2 (6 bases each). The CDR3 covers 13 residues. V lost 6 bases, J lost 2 bases, and 10 bases lay in between. Germline loops: CDR1 WSHSY, CDR2 SAAADI. Here the CDR3 reads CASREGGQETQYF. As DNA, the CDR3 is TGCGCCAGCAGGGAAGGGGGGCAAGAGACCCAGTACTTC.

The chain carries TRBV28 and TRBJ1-2, with 10 positions matching TRBD1. The junction had 6 bases not matched to a gene; V was cut back by 5 bases and J by 6 bases. Germline CDR1 and CDR2: MDHEN and SYDVKM. CDR3 length: 14 residues. CDR3 sequence reads: CASSVTGGLDGYTF. DNA for the CDR3: TGTGCCAGCAGTGTGACAGGGGGCTTGGATGGCTACACCTTC.